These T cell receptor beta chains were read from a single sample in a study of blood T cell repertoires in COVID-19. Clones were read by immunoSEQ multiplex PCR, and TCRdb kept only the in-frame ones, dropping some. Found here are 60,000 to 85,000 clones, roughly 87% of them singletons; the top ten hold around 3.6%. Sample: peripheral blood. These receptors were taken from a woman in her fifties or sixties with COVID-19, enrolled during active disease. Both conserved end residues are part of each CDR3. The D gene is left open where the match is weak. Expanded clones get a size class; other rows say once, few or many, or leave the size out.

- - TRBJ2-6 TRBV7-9 CASSPRDTEDWANVLTF TGTGCCAGCAGCCCCCGGGACACCGAAGACTGGGCCAACGTCCTGACTTTC
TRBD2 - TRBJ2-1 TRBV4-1 CASSQEWFEASGYNEQFF TGCGCCAGCAGCCAAGAATGGTTTGAGGCTAGCGGGTACAATGAGCAGTTCTTC
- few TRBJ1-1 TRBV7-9 CASSLGGATEAFF TGTGCCAGCAGCTTAGGTGGGGCCACTGAAGCTTTCTTT
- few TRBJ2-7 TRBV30 CAWSTGSPPYEQYF TGTGCCTGGAGTACAGGGTCCCCACCCTACGAGCAGTACTTC
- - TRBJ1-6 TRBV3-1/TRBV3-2 CASSYNSNSPLHF TGTGCCAGCAGTTACAATTCTAATTCACCCCTCCACTTT
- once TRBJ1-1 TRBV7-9 CASSLSPSPLALNTEAFF TGTGCCAGCAGCTTATCTCCCTCACCGCTGGCCCTGAACACTGAAGCTTTCTTT
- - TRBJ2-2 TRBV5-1 CASRTNTGELFF TGCGCCAGCAGGACTAACACCGGGGAGCTGTTTTTT
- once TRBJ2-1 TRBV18 CASSSGEQFF TGTGCCAGCTCATCAGGTGAGCAGTTCTTC
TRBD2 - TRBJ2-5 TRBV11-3 CASSLVARGGRQETQYF TGTGCCAGCAGCTTAGTGGCCCGGGGAGGGCGGCAAGAGACCCAGTACTTC
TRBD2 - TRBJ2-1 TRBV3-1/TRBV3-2 CASSQDLSGTTVGNEQFF TGTGCCAGCAGCCAAGATCTAAGCGGGACGACAGTGGGCAATGAGCAGTTCTTC
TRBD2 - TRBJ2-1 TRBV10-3 CAISGGTSGSGEQFF TGTGCCATCAGTGGGGGGACTAGCGGGAGTGGTGAGCAGTTCTTC
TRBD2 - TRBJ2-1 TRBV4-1 CASSLGTSGYYNEQFF TGCGCCAGCAGCCTCGGGACTAGCGGATATTACAATGAGCAGTTCTTC
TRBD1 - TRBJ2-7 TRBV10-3 CAIRGTGSYEQYF TGTGCCATCAGGGGGACAGGCTCCTACGAGCAGTACTTC
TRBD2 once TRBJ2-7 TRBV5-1 CASSWTSGSPREQYF TGCGCCAGCAGCTGGACTAGCGGGAGCCCTCGCGAGCAGTACTTC
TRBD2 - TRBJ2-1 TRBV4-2 CASSLFRAGLADYNEQFF TGTGCCAGCAGCCTCTTTAGGGCGGGACTAGCGGACTACAATGAGCAGTTCTTC
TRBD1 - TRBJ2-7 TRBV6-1 CASSEAGTGAHEQYF TGTGCCAGCAGTGAAGCAGGGACAGGGGCCCACGAGCAGTACTTC